These T cell receptor beta chains were read from a single sample in a study of cytomegalovirus exposure and HLA in healthy donors. Only in-frame clones appear in the TCRdb table, and some are missing; sequencing was by immunoSEQ multiplex PCR. The sample shows approximately 170,000 clones, about 70% of them seen only once. Sequencing used PBMCs. The receptors come from a woman aged 40 to 50 in good health and CMV-seropositive. Both conserved end residues are part of each CDR3. D genes are given only for firm matches. Only some rows state a clone size, as once, few, many or a class for expanded clones.

J	V	D	size	CDR3	DNA
TRBJ2-1	TRBV9	TRBD2	NA	CASSAGLAGLEQFF	TGTGCCAGCAGCGCAGGGCTAGCGGGGTTGGAGCAGTTCTTC
TRBJ2-7	TRBV9	NA	few	CASSRAGETYEQYF	TGTGCCAGCAGCCGGGCGGGTGAGACCTACGAGCAGTACTTC
TRBJ2-5	TRBV7-9	TRBD2	few	CASSPPGTKRETQYF	TGTGCCAGCAGCCCACCCGGGACTAAGCGGGAGACCCAGTACTTC
TRBJ1-2	TRBV6-5	NA	few	CASSYLQAYGYPF	TGTGCCAGCAGTTACTTACAGGCCTATGGCTACCCCTTC
TRBJ2-7	TRBV6-6	NA	few	CASRRRDFSYEQYF	TGTGCCAGCAGACGCCGGGACTTTTCCTACGAGCAGTACTTC
TRBJ1-4	TRBV6-6	NA	few	CASSLTQGLGEKLFF	TGTGCCAGCAGCTTGACACAGGGCTTAGGTGAAAAACTGTTTTTT
TRBJ1-2	TRBV5-1	NA	once	CASSRDISIAYGYTF	TGCGCCAGCAGCCGGGACATAAGTATTGCTTATGGCTACACCTTC
TRBJ1-2	TRBV4-3	TRBD1	few	CASSQETRGVRGYTF	TGCGCCAGCAGCCAAGAGACCAGGGGGGTTCGAGGCTACACCTTC
TRBJ1-2	TRBV5-1	NA	NA	CASSPGGGDAASSGYTF	TGCGCCAGCAGCCCTGGCGGGGGGGATGCCGCCTCCTCCGGCTACACCTTC
TRBJ2-5	TRBV7-2	NA	NA	CASSWGDGQETQYF	TGTGCCAGCAGCTGGGGGGACGGACAAGAGACCCAGTACTTC
TRBJ1-1	TRBV6-5	NA	NA	CASTSARGAFF	TGTGCCAGCACCTCGGCCCGCGGGGCTTTCTTT
TRBJ1-2	TRBV2	TRBD1	NA	CASIGPGQGGGYPF	TGTGCCAGCATTGGTCCGGGACAGGGAGGGGGCTACCCCTTC
TRBJ1-6	TRBV6-5	NA	NA	CASRSLSTPLHF	TGTGCCAGCAGATCTCTGAGTACACCCCTCCACTTT
TRBJ2-7	TRBV5-1	NA	few	CASSPVLRARYEQYF	TGCGCCAGCAGCCCCGTACTCAGGGCAAGGTACGAGCAGTACTTC
TRBJ1-1	TRBV6-6	NA	NA	CASSFEGTEAFF	TGTGCCAGCAGCTTTGAGGGAACTGAAGCTTTCTTT
TRBJ2-7	TRBV4-3	TRBD1	NA	CASSQVFGTGQFYEQYF	TGCGCCAGCAGCCAAGTTTTCGGGACAGGGCAGTTCTACGAGCAGTACTTC
TRBJ1-1	TRBV7-3	TRBD1	few	CASSLTTGTEAFF	TGTGCCAGCAGCTTAACGACAGGGACTGAAGCTTTCTTT
TRBJ1-1	TRBV7-2	NA	NA	CASSLVAGPNTEAFF	TGTGCCAGCAGCTTAGTTGCAGGCCCGAACACTGAAGCTTTCTTT
TRBJ2-1	TRBV19	NA	NA	CASSGTRESSYNEQFF	TGTGCCAGTAGCGGAACTCGGGAGAGCTCCTACAATGAGCAGTTCTTC
TRBJ1-1	TRBV7-9	NA	NA	CASSLFSAESTEAFF	TGTGCCAGCAGCTTATTCTCCGCGGAGAGCACTGAAGCTTTCTTT
TRBJ2-7	TRBV6-5	TRBD1	NA	CASSYNWDRGYEQYF	TGTGCCAGCAGCTACAACTGGGACAGGGGATACGAGCAGTACTTC
TRBJ2-5	TRBV2	TRBD2	NA	CASAKLAVDGETQYF	TGTGCCAGCGCCAAACTAGCGGTCGATGGGGAGACCCAGTACTTC
TRBJ2-6	TRBV6-6	TRBD2	once	CASSYSGSSGANVLTF	TGTGCCAGCAGTTACAGCGGGAGCTCTGGGGCCAACGTCCTGACTTTC
TRBJ2-2	TRBV27	NA	NA	CASSLSWWQGNTGELFF	TGTGCCAGCAGTTTATCGTGGTGGCAGGGGAACACCGGGGAGCTGTTTTTT
TRBJ2-7	TRBV19	TRBD2	NA	CASSISPGSGMNEQYF	TGTGCCAGTAGTATATCTCCGGGTAGCGGGATGAACGAGCAGTACTTC
TRBJ2-1	TRBV12-5	TRBD2	once	CASGLVLGLAESSSYNEQFF	TGTGCTAGTGGTTTGGTACTCGGACTAGCGGAATCGAGCTCCTACAATGAGCAGTTCTTC
TRBJ2-5	TRBV5-6	NA	NA	CASSFSAETQYF	TGTGCCAGCAGCTTTAGCGCGGAGACCCAGTACTTC
TRBJ2-5	TRBV28	TRBD1	NA	CASSETGGRETQYF	TGTGCCAGCAGCGAAACAGGGGGGAGAGAGACCCAGTACTTC
TRBJ2-5	TRBV5-4	NA	NA	CASRLAEQETQYF	TGTGCCAGCAGACTAGCAGAACAAGAGACCCAGTACTTC
TRBJ1-2	TRBV27	TRBD1	NA	CASSLRGPIYGYTF	TGTGCCAGCAGTTTAAGGGGGCCGATCTATGGCTACACCTTC
TRBJ1-2	TRBV27	NA	NA	CASRPSEADGYTF	TGTGCCAGCAGGCCCAGCGAGGCAGACGGCTACACCTTC
TRBJ1-2	TRBV6-5	NA	few	CAAQRGEGYTF	TGTGCCGCGCAGCGGGGTGAGGGCTACACCTTC
TRBJ2-1	TRBV6-1	TRBD2	few	CASSEGLPSYNEQFF	TGTGCCAGCAGTGAGGGACTACCCTCCTACAATGAGCAGTTCTTC
TRBJ1-1	TRBV27	TRBD1	NA	CASSPSQQGKGAFAEAFF	TGTGCCAGCAGTCCCTCCCAACAGGGAAAGGGGGCCTTCGCTGAAGCTTTCTTT
TRBJ1-1	TRBV10-3	TRBD1	NA	CATSRQGNTEAFF	TGTGCCACCAGCAGACAGGGGAACACTGAAGCTTTCTTT
TRBJ1-1	TRBV9	TRBD1	few	CASSPGTGTGFMGEAFF	TGTGCCAGCAGCCCAGGTACCGGGACAGGGTTTATGGGAGAAGCTTTCTTT
TRBJ2-1	TRBV21-1	NA	few	CASSKRLTRGGSYSNEQFF	TGTGCCAGCAGCAAAAGGTTAACCCGGGGGGGCTCCTACAGCAATGAGCAGTTCTTC
TRBJ2-2	TRBV5-4	TRBD1	few	CASSFRQGANTGELFF	TGTGCCAGCAGCTTTAGACAGGGGGCAAATACCGGGGAGCTGTTTTTT
TRBJ2-5	TRBV7-9	TRBD1	NA	CASSSGQAAYF	TGTGCCAGCAGCTCCGGACAGGCAGCGTACTTC
TRBJ2-7	TRBV4-2	TRBD2	few	CASSQDIQGSGEYEQYF	TGTGCCAGCAGCCAAGATATCCAGGGTAGCGGGGAGTACGAGCAGTACTTC
TRBJ2-2	TRBV28	NA	few	CASSLISPANTGELFF	TGTGCCAGCAGTTTAATCTCCCCAGCGAACACCGGGGAGCTGTTTTTT
TRBJ1-4	TRBV19	TRBD1	few	CASRTGGAANEKLFF	TGTGCCAGCCGGACAGGGGGCGCGGCTAATGAAAAACTGTTTTTT
TRBJ2-7	TRBV5-1	NA	NA	CASSLEASAAYEQYF	TGCGCCAGCAGCTTGGAGGCTAGCGCTGCCTACGAGCAGTACTTC
TRBJ1-1	TRBV27	NA	NA	CASRSGNTEAFF	TGTGCCAGCAGGTCCGGGAACACTGAAGCTTTCTTT
TRBJ2-1	TRBV9	NA	few	CASSVASEQFF	TGTGCCAGCAGCGTAGCTAGTGAGCAGTTCTTC